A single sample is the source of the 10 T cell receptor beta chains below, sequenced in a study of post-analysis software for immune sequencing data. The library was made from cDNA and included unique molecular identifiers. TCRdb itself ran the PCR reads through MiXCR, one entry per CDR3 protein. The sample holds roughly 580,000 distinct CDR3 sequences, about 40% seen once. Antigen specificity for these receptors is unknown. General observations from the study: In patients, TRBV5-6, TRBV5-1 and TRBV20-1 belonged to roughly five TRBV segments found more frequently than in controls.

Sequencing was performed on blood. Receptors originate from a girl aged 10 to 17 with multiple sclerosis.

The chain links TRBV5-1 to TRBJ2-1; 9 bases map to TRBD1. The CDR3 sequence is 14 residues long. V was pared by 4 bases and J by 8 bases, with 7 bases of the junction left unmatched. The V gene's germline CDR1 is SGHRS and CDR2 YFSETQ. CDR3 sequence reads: CASSPVQGADEQFF. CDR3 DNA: TGCGCCAGCAGCCCCGTACAGGGGGCCGATGAGCAGTTCTTC.

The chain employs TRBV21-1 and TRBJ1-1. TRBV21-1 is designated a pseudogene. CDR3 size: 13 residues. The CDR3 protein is CASITGVNTEAFF. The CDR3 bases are TGTGCCAGCATCACAGGGGTGAACACTGAAGCTTTCTTT.

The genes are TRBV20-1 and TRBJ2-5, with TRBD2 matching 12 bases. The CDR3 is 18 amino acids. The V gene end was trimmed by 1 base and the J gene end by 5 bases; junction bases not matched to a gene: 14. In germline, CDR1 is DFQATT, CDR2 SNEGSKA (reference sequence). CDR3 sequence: CSARGGTSGPTVDETQYF. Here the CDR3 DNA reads TGCAGTGCTAGAGGGGGGACTAGCGGGCCTACTGTGGATGAGACCCAGTACTTC.

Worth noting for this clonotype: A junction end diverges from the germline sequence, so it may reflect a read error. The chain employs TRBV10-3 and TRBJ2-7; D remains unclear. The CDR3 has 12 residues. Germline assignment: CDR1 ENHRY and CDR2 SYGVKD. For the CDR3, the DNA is TGTGCCATCACTGGAGACTCCTATGAGCAGTACTTC. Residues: CAITGDSYEQYF.

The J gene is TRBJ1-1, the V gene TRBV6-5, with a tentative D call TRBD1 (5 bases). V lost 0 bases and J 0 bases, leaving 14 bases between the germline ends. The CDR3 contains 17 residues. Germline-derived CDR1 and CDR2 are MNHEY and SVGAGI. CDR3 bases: TGTGCCAGCAGTTACTCATTTTTGGGGGGATTGAACACTGAAGCTTTCTTT. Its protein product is CASSYSFLGGLNTEAFF.

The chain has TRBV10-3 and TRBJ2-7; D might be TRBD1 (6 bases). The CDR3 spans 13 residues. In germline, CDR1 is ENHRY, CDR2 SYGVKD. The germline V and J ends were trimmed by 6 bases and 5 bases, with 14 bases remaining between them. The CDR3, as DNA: TGTGCCATCAGGGGCCAACAGGGCGACGAGCAGTACTTC. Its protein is CAIRGQQGDEQYF.

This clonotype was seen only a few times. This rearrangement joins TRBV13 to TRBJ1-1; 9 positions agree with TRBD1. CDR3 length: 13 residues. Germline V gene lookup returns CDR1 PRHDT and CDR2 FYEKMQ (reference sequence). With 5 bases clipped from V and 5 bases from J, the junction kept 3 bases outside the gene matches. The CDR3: CASSPGTGTEAFF. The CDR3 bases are TGTGCCAGCAGCCCCGGGACAGGGACTGAAGCTTTCTTT.

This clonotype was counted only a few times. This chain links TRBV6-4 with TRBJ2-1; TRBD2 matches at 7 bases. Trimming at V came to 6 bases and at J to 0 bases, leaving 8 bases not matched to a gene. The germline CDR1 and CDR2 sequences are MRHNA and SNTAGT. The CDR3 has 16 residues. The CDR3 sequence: CASSHEGGGSYNEQFF. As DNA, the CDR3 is TGTGCCAGCAGCCACGAGGGCGGGGGCTCCTACAATGAGCAGTTCTTC.

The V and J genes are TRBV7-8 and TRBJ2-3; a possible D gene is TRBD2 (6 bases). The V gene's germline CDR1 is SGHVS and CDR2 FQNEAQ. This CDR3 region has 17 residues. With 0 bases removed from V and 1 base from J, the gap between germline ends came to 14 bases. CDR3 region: CASSLAHGGFGTDTQYF. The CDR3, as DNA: TGTGCCAGCAGCTTAGCGCACGGGGGATTTGGCACAGATACGCAGTATTTT.

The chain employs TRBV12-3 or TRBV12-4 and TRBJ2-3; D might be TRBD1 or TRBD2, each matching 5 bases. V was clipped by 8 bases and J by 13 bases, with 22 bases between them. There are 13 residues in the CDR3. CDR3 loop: CASSYGRGDAEYF. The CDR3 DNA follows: TGTGCCAGCTCCTACGGCAGAGGGGACGCGGAGTATTTT.